What follows are 3 T cell receptor beta chains derived from one specimen sequenced in a study of T-cell reconstitution after alpha-beta-depleted transplantation in children. The TCRbeta library incorporated unique molecular identifiers. TCRdb analysed the PCR reads with MiXCR anew, one entry per CDR3 protein. Seen here are some 310,000 distinct CDR3 sequences, more than 20% observed once, and the top ten hold approximately 11%. The sequenced sample was PBMCs, mostly from graft donor cells, obtained 180 days after TCRalphabeta/CD19-depleted stem cell transplant. The receptors stem from a male patient aged 10-17 years who had a stem cell transplant for acute lymphoblastic leukemia, so the T cells may come from the graft donor.

This clonotype was counted between two and nine times. This sequence joins TRBV5-5 and TRBJ2-5, with 15 bases identical to TRBD2. The CDR3 runs to 18 residues. Trimming cost V 3 bases and J 1 base; bases outside gene matches: 7. From germline, CDR1 is SGHKS and CDR2 YYEKEE (reference sequence). In DNA, the CDR3 is TGTGCCAGCAGCTCACACGGGACTAGCGGGAGGCCCCAAGAGACCCAGTACTTC. Its protein product is CASSSHGTSGRPQETQYF.

This clonotype appeared a few times. The chain has TRBV12-3 or TRBV12-4 and TRBJ2-7; 11 bases are shared with TRBD1. V shed 5 bases, J shed 1 base, and the junction held 10 bases outside the gene matches. The CDR3 runs to 17 residues. The CDR3 here is CASSALGQGARSYEQYF. The CDR3 coding sequence is TGTGCCAGCAGTGCCTTAGGACAGGGGGCGAGGTCCTACGAGCAGTACTTC.

This clonotype has a handful of counts. This chain uses TRBV7-6 with TRBJ2-2, with 9 bases aligning to TRBD2. Germline values: CDR1 SGHVS, CDR2 FNYEAQ. The CDR3 contains 17 residues. J lost 4 bases, V lost 5 bases, and 11 bases had no gene match. CDR3 residues: CASSPGLSGRTTGELFF. The CDR3 DNA is TGTGCCAGCAGCCCGGGGTTGAGCGGGAGGACCACCGGGGAGCTGTTTTTT.